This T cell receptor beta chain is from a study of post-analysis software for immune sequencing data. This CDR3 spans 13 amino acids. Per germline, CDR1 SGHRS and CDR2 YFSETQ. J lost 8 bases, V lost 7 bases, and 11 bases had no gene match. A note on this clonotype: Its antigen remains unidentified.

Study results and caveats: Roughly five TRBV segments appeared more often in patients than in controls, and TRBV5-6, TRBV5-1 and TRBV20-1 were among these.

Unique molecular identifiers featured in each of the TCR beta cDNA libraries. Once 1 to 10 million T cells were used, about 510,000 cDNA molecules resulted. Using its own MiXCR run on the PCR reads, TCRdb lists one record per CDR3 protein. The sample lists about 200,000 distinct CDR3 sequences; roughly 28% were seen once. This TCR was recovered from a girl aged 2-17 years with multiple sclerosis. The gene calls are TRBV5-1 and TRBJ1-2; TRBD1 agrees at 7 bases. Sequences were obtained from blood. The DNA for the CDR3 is TGCGCCAGCGCTCCCCGACAGGGTGAAGGCTACACCTTC. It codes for CASAPRQGEGYTF.